Below, 31 T cell receptor beta chains from the same sample are listed, as sequenced in a study of blood T cell repertoires in COVID-19 (dated by TCRdb to 2020 to 2021). The library was made by the immunoSEQ multiplex PCR assay. The immuneACCESS repertoire file appears here via TCRdb, limited to in-frame rearrangements. These files lack a portion of the clones; in checked studies, under half of the deficit traces to unresolved V genes, and the cause of the others is not known. The table for this sample lists 50,000 to 85,000 clones; 82% of them were counted only once. Clones ranked in the top ten supply about 6.2% of the sample. Sequenced sample: peripheral blood. Every receptor here comes from a man in his 60s with acute or convalescent COVID-19.

This clone occurred a few times. Germline and junction disagree at one end, which may indicate a read error. The gene calls are TRBV29-1 and TRBJ2-5; 8 positions agree with TRBD1. The V gene's germline CDR1 is SQVTM and CDR2 ANQGSEA. The CDR3 is 9 amino acids. For the CDR3, the DNA is TGCAGCGTTGATATACAGGGGGACTTC. Its protein product is CSVDIQGDF.

The chain employs TRBV7-2 and TRBJ2-1, with 10 nucleotides matching TRBD1. This CDR3 contains 16 residues. The germline V gene encodes CDR1 SGHTA and CDR2 FQGNSA. V trimming: 5 bases; J trimming: 2 bases; junction bases outside the gene matches: 6. The CDR3 region is CASSPGQGVPYNEQFF. The CDR3 DNA reads as TGTGCCAGCAGCCCAGGACAGGGGGTCCCCTACAATGAGCAGTTCTTC.

The chain carries TRBV10-3 and TRBJ1-6, with 9 bases that match TRBD1. This CDR3 has 13 amino acids. CDR1 ENHRY and CDR2 SYGVKD come from the germline V gene. Trimming removed 5 bases from V and 10 bases from J; junction bases left unmatched: 3. CDR3 sequence reads: CAISKDRGSPLHF. Written as DNA, the CDR3 is TGTGCCATCAGTAAGGACAGGGGATCACCCCTCCACTTT.

This sequence joins TRBV12-3 or TRBV12-4 and TRBJ1-6; TRBD1 agrees at 7 bases. J lost 10 bases, V lost 6 bases, and 6 bases had no gene match. The CDR3 runs to 13 residues. The CDR3 spells CASRGDSGSPLHF. CDR3 in DNA: TGTGCCAGCAGGGGGGACAGCGGGTCACCCCTCCACTTT.

The chain links TRBV29-1 to TRBJ2-3; no firm D call. The germline V gene encodes CDR1 SQVTM and CDR2 ANQGSEA. This CDR3 comprises 14 residues. V gave up 3 bases and J gave up 2 bases, with 12 bases separating them. The CDR3 region has the DNA TGCAGCGTTGATCTACCCCAACTCACAGATACGCAGTATTTT. Residues: CSVDLPQLTDTQYF.

The V gene is TRBV30, the J gene TRBJ1-6; no clear D. V lost 0 bases and J 10 bases, leaving 4 bases between the germline ends. The V gene's germline CDR1 is GTSNPN and CDR2 SVGIG (reference sequence). CDR3 length: 11 residues. CDR3 nucleotide sequence: TGTGCCTGGAGTGTACGGTCACCCCTCCACTTT. Translated, it gives CAWSVRSPLHF. Full variable domain (outside the CDR3, taken from reference TRBV30 and TRBJ1-6): SQTIHQWPATLVQPVGSPLSLECTVEGTSNPNLYWYRQAAGRGLQLLFYSVGIGQISSEVPQNLSASRPQDRQFILSSKKLLLSDSGFYLCAWSVRSPLHFGNGTRLTVT.

This rearrangement joins TRBV10-3 to TRBJ1-1; no firm D call. V was shortened by 8 bases and J by 3 bases, with 13 bases between the two germline ends. The CDR3 contains 13 residues. Germline CDR1 ENHRY, CDR2 SYGVKD. CDR3 residues: CAIARGLYTEAFF. As DNA, the CDR3 is TGTGCCATCGCCCGGGGATTGTACACTGAAGCTTTCTTT.

The rearrangement joins TRBV19 to TRBJ1-2, with 8 bases matching TRBD1. V was pared by 5 bases and J by 4 bases, with 12 bases of the junction left unmatched. The germline V gene has CDR1 LNHDA and CDR2 SQIVND (reference sequence). This CDR3 contains 16 residues. CDR3 coding DNA: TGTGCCAGTAGTCACCGACAGGGGCATTTATTCTATGGCTACACCTTC. This gives the protein CASSHRQGHLFYGYTF.

This clone was seen more than once but under ten times. This rearrangement joins TRBV6-5 to TRBJ1-6, with 9 bases that match TRBD1. The CDR3 is made up of 14 amino acids. From germline, CDR1 is MNHEY and CDR2 SVGAGI. The junction had 5 bases not matched to a gene; V was cut back by 6 bases and J by 8 bases. CDR3: CASSLTGGDSPLHF. The CDR3 DNA is TGTGCCAGCAGCCTTACAGGGGGCGATTCACCCCTCCACTTT.

The V and J genes are TRBV30 and TRBJ1-6; no definite D call. CDR1 is GTSNPN and CDR2 is SVGIG in the germline V gene (reference sequence). The CDR3 runs 13 residues. The ends were cut back, 2 bases at V and 7 bases at J, with 9 bases in the middle. CDR3 coding DNA: TGTGCCTGGAGTCCCGGGTTCAATTCACCCCTCCACTTT. Amino acid sequence: CAWSPGFNSPLHF.

CDR3 bases: TGTGCCAGCAGTTACGGGAGGACGGGCAATCAGCCCCAGCATTTT. It encodes CASSYGRTGNQPQHF. V and J are TRBV6-2 or TRBV6-3 and TRBJ1-5; D unclear. V lost 2 bases and J lost 2, with 10 bases in between. Germline loops: CDR1 MNHEY, CDR2 SVGEGT. The CDR3 spans 15 residues.

The gene calls are TRBV18 and TRBJ2-7; 8 bases are a match to TRBD2. V lost 3 bases to trimming and J lost 3 bases; unmatched junction nucleotides: 4. CDR3 length: 14 amino acids. Germline lookup yields CDR1 KGHSH and CDR2 LQKENI. For the CDR3, the DNA is TGTGCCAGCTCACCCTCTGCGGGGGGCTACGAGCAGTACGTC. Translation gives CASSPSAGGYEQYV.

The V call is TRBV10-3, the J call TRBJ2-7, with D possibly being TRBD2 (5 bases). Germline CDR1 and CDR2: ENHRY and SYGVKD. This CDR3 is 11 amino acids long. V was clipped by 11 bases and J by 5 bases, with 13 bases between them. The CDR3 loop reads CASRGVHEQYV. The DNA of the CDR3 is TGTGCCTCCCGGGGAGTCCACGAGCAGTACGTC.

The rearrangement links TRBV15 to TRBJ2-4; 10 bases are a match to TRBD1. CDR1 LNHNV and CDR2 YYDKDF come from the germline V gene (reference sequence). After removal of 0 bases from V and 0 bases from J, the junction contained 5 bases not matched to a gene. This CDR3 has 18 residues. The CDR3 loop reads CATSRERTGGLAKNIQYF. As DNA, the CDR3 is TGTGCCACCAGCAGAGAAAGGACAGGGGGGTTAGCCAAAAACATTCAGTACTTC.

This chain connects TRBV6-6 to TRBJ1-3; D gene ambiguous. V lost 1 base to trimming and J lost 0 bases, with 10 bases between them. The CDR3 runs to 16 residues. Germline V gene lookup returns CDR1 MNHNY and CDR2 SVGAGI (reference sequence). CDR3 DNA sequence: TGTGCCAGCAGTTACTTCGGTCATGACTCTGGAAACACCATATATTTT. As protein: CASSYFGHDSGNTIYF.

The rearrangement joins TRBV5-5 to TRBJ2-7; D might be TRBD2 (5 bases). CDR1 and CDR2 (germline): SGHKS, YYEKEE (reference sequence). Deletions cut 4 bases from V and 3 bases from J, with 11 bases between. The CDR3 contains 13 residues. CDR3 sequence (DNA): TGTGCCAGCAGCGCGATACGGGGCTACGAGCAGTACTTC. Residues: CASSAIRGYEQYF.

This chain links TRBV29-1 with TRBJ1-1; a weak D match, TRBD1 (5 bases). This CDR3 comprises 13 residues. The germline V and J ends were trimmed by 5 bases and 1 base, with 11 bases remaining between them. Looked up from germline, CDR1 is SQVTM and CDR2 is ANQGSEA. CDR3 in DNA: TGCAGCGTTCCTCCTCAGGGGAACACTGAAGCTTTCTTT. It is translated as CSVPPQGNTEAFF.

This clone showed up just a few times. The chain couples TRBV19 to TRBJ1-5; 7 nucleotides align to TRBD1. The CDR3 has 16 residues. The V segment lost 8 bases and the J segment 9 bases; nucleotides outside the gene matches: 19. Germline CDR1 is LNHDA and CDR2 is SQIVND (reference sequence). For the CDR3, the DNA is TGTGCCAGTTCTGATCAAACCACAGGGGCTAAGTGGCCCCAGCATTTT. Translating it yields CASSDQTTGAKWPQHF.

The chain carries TRBV3-1 (or the pseudogene TRBV3-2) and TRBJ2-7; the D is unclear. The germline V gene has CDR1 LGHDT and CDR2 YNNKEL (reference sequence). V was cut by 1 base and J by 4 bases, with 5 bases left in between. The CDR3 has 12 amino acids. The DNA of the CDR3 is TGTGCCAGCAGCCAAGCACGGTACGAGCAGTACTTC. Translation: CASSQARYEQYF.

J is TRBJ1-4 and V is TRBV7-9, with D maybe TRBD1 (6 bases). V dropped 1 base and J dropped 5 bases, with 14 bases sitting between them. The V gene's germline CDR1 is SEHNR and CDR2 FQNEAQ (reference sequence). The CDR3 sequence is 16 residues long. CDR3 in DNA: TGTGCCAGCAGCTTAGTGGTCAGGACAGCGAATGAAAAACTGTTTTTT. Amino acid sequence: CASSLVVRTANEKLFF.

V usage is TRBV10-3 and J usage is TRBJ2-2, with D possibly being TRBD2 (5 bases). There are 14 residues in the CDR3. V was trimmed by 3 bases and J by 6 bases, leaving 11 bases between them. The germline gives CDR1 ENHRY, CDR2 SYGVKD. CDR3 protein: CAISDRGNAGELFF. DNA for the CDR3: TGTGCCATCAGTGACAGAGGGAATGCCGGGGAGCTGTTTTTT.

The chain is built from TRBV2 and TRBJ1-2; D is ambiguous. CDR1 and CDR2 from the germline V gene are SNHLY and FYNNEI. The ends were cut back, 7 bases at V and 14 bases at J, with 14 bases in the middle. The length of the CDR3 is 10 residues. The CDR3 DNA reads as TGTGCCAGCACGGACTTGGGTTTAACCTTC. This codes for CASTDLGLTF.

CDR3 residues: CASSSRTSGDTDTQYF. DNA of the CDR3: TGTGCCAGCAGCTCGCGGACTAGCGGGGACACAGATACGCAGTATTTT. This chain connects TRBV4-2 to TRBJ2-3, with 12 bases identical to TRBD2. V shed 5 bases, J shed 2 bases, and the junction held 5 bases outside the gene matches. The CDR3 totals 16 residues. Germline V gene data show CDR1 as LGHNA and CDR2 as YNFKEQ.

This clone showed up just once. This chain uses TRBV5-1 with TRBJ1-2; TRBD1 aligns across 7 bases. J was trimmed by 6 bases and V by 4 bases; bases with no gene match: 12. Germline-derived CDR1 and CDR2 are SGHRS and YFSETQ. The CDR3 is 15 amino acids. CDR3 DNA sequence: TGCGCCAGCAGCCCCTATACAGGGGTAGCTGATGGCTACACCTTC. Its protein is CASSPYTGVADGYTF. The complete variable domain, with remaining parts taken from reference TRBV5-1 and TRBJ1-2, reads KAGVTQTPRYLIKTRGQQVTLSCSPISGHRSVSWYQQTPGQGLQFLFEYFSETQRNKGNFPGRFSGRQFSNSRSEMNVSTLELGDSALYLCASSPYTGVADGYTFGSGTRLTVV.

The rearrangement uses TRBV18 and TRBJ1-1, with D tentatively TRBD1 (5 bases). The CDR3 is made up of 12 amino acids. The ends were cut back, 3 bases at V and 5 bases at J, with 7 bases in the middle. Per the germline V gene, CDR1 is KGHSH and CDR2 is LQKENI. The CDR3 is CASSPRETEAFF. CDR3 bases: TGTGCCAGCTCACCCAGGGAAACTGAAGCTTTCTTT.

The chain is built from TRBV2 and TRBJ2-1, with D maybe TRBD2 (5 bases). Between the trimmed V and J ends, which lost 8 bases and 4 bases, there was a span of 12 bases. This CDR3 has 13 residues. Per the germline V gene, CDR1 is SNHLY and CDR2 is FYNNEI. CDR3 protein: CASELGLYNEQFF. Here the CDR3 DNA reads TGTGCCAGCGAACTAGGCCTTTACAATGAGCAGTTCTTC.

This chain joins TRBV29-1 and TRBJ2-7, with TRBD1 identical over 9 bases. The CDR3 is 14 amino acids. The germline CDR1 and CDR2 sequences are SQVTM and ANQGSEA. Trimming cost V 4 bases and J 5 bases; bases outside gene matches: 9. CDR3 in amino acids: CSVGLGQGLHEQYF. The CDR3 nucleotides read TGCAGCGTTGGCCTGGGACAGGGACTACACGAGCAGTACTTC.

The chain links TRBV29-1 to TRBJ2-7, with D perhaps TRBD1 (6 bases). The CDR3 length is 11 residues. The germline gives CDR1 SQVTM, CDR2 ANQGSEA. V gave up 7 bases and J gave up 7 bases, with 14 bases separating them. The CDR3: CSGQDYGEQYF. CDR3 DNA sequence: TGCAGCGGACAGGATTACGGGGAGCAGTACTTC.

This clone came up once. This rearrangement joins TRBV6-5 to TRBJ2-3; D possibly corresponds to TRBD1 (6 bases). The germline gives CDR1 MNHEY, CDR2 SVGAGI. Between the trimmed V and J ends, which lost 5 bases and 14 bases, there was a span of 14 bases. The CDR3 is 11 amino acids. DNA of the CDR3: TGTGCCAGCAGTACCCGACAGGTCTGGTATTTT. Protein sequence: CASSTRQVWYF.

This clone was counted once. V usage is TRBV6-4 and J usage is TRBJ1-2; D is perhaps TRBD1 (6 bases). The germline CDR1 and CDR2 sequences are MRHNA and SNTAGT. The CDR3 consists of 14 residues. V dropped 1 base and J dropped 5 bases, with 11 bases sitting between them. This CDR3 reads CASSDLQGSYGYTF. Here the CDR3 DNA reads TGTGCCAGCAGTGACTTACAGGGAAGTTATGGCTACACCTTC.

This chain uses TRBV5-1 with TRBJ2-7, with 9 bases matching TRBD1. This CDR3 has 14 residues. V shed 5 bases, J shed 1 base, and the junction held 4 bases outside the gene matches. Germline CDR1 reads SGHRS; CDR2 reads YFSETQ. Here the CDR3 DNA reads TGCGCCAGCAGTGAAGGGACAGGGTCCTACGAGCAGTACTTC. It translates to CASSEGTGSYEQYF.